Sequencing of this T cell receptor beta chain was carried out in a study of post-analysis software for immune sequencing data. The overall study: Patients with relapsing-remitting, secondary progressive and progressive-relapsing multiple sclerosis courses were all represented.

Findings of the study overall: Comparison of patients with controls showed 4 to 6 TRBV segments more frequent in patients, TRBV5-6, TRBV5-1 and TRBV20-1 among them.

The CDR3 totals 14 residues. Trimming removed 3 bases at V and 2 bases at J, with 12 bases between. Looked up from germline, CDR1 is SGHRS and CDR2 is YFSETQ. Of note for this clonotype: Its antigen is as yet unknown.

Every TCR beta cDNA library bore unique molecular identifiers. T cells numbering roughly 0.9 to 10 million yielded cDNA molecules that totaled roughly 500,000. Each CDR3 protein is one row after TCRdb ran MiXCR on the PCR reads. Among 600,000 to 750,000 distinct CDR3 sequences, around 64% were seen once, and the ten largest hold around 10%. Sequencing was performed on blood. This TCR derives from a girl aged 2-10 years with multiple sclerosis. V usage is TRBV5-1 and J usage is TRBJ2-7; D call uncertain. This CDR3 reads CASSSDGLTYEQYF. CDR3 DNA sequence: TGCGCCAGCAGCTCGGACGGGTTAACCTACGAGCAGTACTTC.